These T cell receptor beta chains were read from a single sample in a study of T cell repertoires in cytomegalovirus infection. TCRdb re-called the reads with MiXCR, one entry per CDR3 protein. The sample carries some 100,000 distinct CDR3 sequences, 20% to 30% recorded once. Sequencing input: CD8+ T cells from PBMCs. The receptors come from a human donor in good health (CMV status not recorded). Some clones in this sample may be carry-over from other donors' samples. The CDR3 runs from the conserved cysteine through the conserved F or W. A D gene is named only where the DNA matches it firmly. Clone size is given for some rows only: seen once, a few or many times, or a class if the clone is expanded.

abundance	v_gene	j_gene	d_gene	CDR3aa	CDR3nt
once	TRBV2	TRBJ1-1	NA	CASPQGRSNTEAFF	TGTGCCAGTCCGCAGGGACGTTCGAACACTGAAGCTTTCTTT
NA	TRBV11-3	TRBJ2-1	TRBD2	CASSLNSGGASYNEQFF	TGTGCCAGCAGCTTAAATAGCGGGGGGGCCTCCTACAATGAGCAGTTCTTC
few	TRBV7-9	TRBJ2-3	NA	CASSSTLSSTDTQYF	TGTGCCAGCAGCTCGACACTTTCTAGCACAGATACGCAGTATTTT
NA	TRBV2	TRBJ2-2	NA	CASSDKNTGELFF	TGTGCCAGCAGCGACAAGAACACCGGGGAGCTGTTTTTT
many	TRBV7-9	TRBJ1-1	NA	CASSPRGPLNTEAFF	TGTGCCAGCAGCCCCCGGGGGCCTCTGAACACTGAAGCTTTCTTT
many	TRBV7-2	TRBJ1-1	NA	CASSPVFLAFF	TGTGCCAGCAGCCCAGTCTTTTTGGCTTTCTTT
NA	TRBV30	TRBJ1-2	NA	CAWREVYGYTF	TGTGCCTGGAGAGAGGTGTACGGCTACACCTTC
NA	TRBV6-2/TRBV6-3	TRBJ2-7	NA	CASRQPRGAAEQYF	TGTGCCAGCAGACAACCCCGGGGAGCGGCCGAGCAGTACTTC
NA	TRBV11-2	TRBJ2-1	NA	CASSLDRGRGGVPYNEQFF	TGTGCCAGCAGCTTAGATCGCGGCAGGGGAGGTGTCCCCTACAATGAGCAGTTCTTC
many	TRBV7-3	TRBJ1-4	TRBD1	CASSRTGSTNEKLFF	TGTGCCAGCAGCCGGACAGGGTCTACTAATGAAAAACTGTTTTTT
NA	TRBV11-2	TRBJ2-7	TRBD1	CAIPGQGVYEQYF	TGTGCCATTCCGGGACAGGGGGTCTACGAGCAGTACTTC
few	TRBV27	TRBJ2-6	TRBD2	CASSLSGQLTSDGANVLTF	TGTGCCAGCAGTTTATCGGGGCAATTAACTAGCGATGGGGCCAACGTCCTGACTTTC
NA	TRBV30	TRBJ2-1	NA	CAWSVRYNEQFF	TGTGCCTGGAGTGTACGGTACAATGAGCAGTTCTTC
NA	TRBV12-3/TRBV12-4	TRBJ2-2	NA	CASSREYTGELFF	TGTGCCAGCAGCCGAGAGTACACCGGGGAGCTGTTTTTT
NA	TRBV7-9	TRBJ1-2	NA	CASSLGRLVQDGYTF	TGTGCCAGCAGCTTAGGCCGCTTAGTCCAGGATGGCTACACCTTC
NA	TRBV12-3/TRBV12-4	TRBJ2-7	TRBD2	CASSLPGLAGDEQYF	TGTGCCAGCAGTCTACCGGGACTAGCGGGAGATGAGCAGTACTTC
NA	TRBV7-6	TRBJ2-1	NA	CASTDSNEQFF	TGTGCCAGCACCGATTCCAATGAGCAGTTCTTC
few	TRBV5-1	TRBJ1-1	TRBD1	CASSPQGAEAFF	TGCGCCAGCAGCCCTCAGGGGGCTGAAGCTTTCTTT
many	TRBV7-3	TRBJ2-7	TRBD1	CASSLSTGGAEQYF	TGTGCCAGCAGCTTAAGCACAGGGGGCGCCGAGCAGTACTTC
few	TRBV20-1	TRBJ1-2	NA	CSAFDRALYGYTF	TGCAGTGCTTTCGACAGAGCCCTCTATGGCTACACCTTC
NA	TRBV4-3	TRBJ2-2	NA	CASSQETGPGELFF	TGCGCCAGCAGCCAAGAAACGGGGCCCGGGGAGCTGTTTTTT
NA	TRBV27	TRBJ1-1	NA	CASSSRLAEAFF	TGTGCCAGCAGTTCTCGCCTGGCTGAAGCTTTCTTT
NA	TRBV6-5	TRBJ1-5	NA	CASSYSSGLGQPQHF	TGTGCCAGCAGTTACTCATCAGGGCTGGGGCAGCCCCAGCATTTT
few	TRBV12-3/TRBV12-4	TRBJ2-5	NA	CASSPGPAGTQYF	TGTGCCAGCAGTCCGGGACCCGCTGGGACCCAGTACTTC
NA	TRBV6-5	TRBJ1-2	NA	CASTRGEKKNYGYTF	TGTGCCAGCACGAGGGGGGAAAAAAAAAACTATGGCTACACCTTC
NA	TRBV6-5	TRBJ2-7	TRBD1	CASSNRDSSYEQYF	TGTGCCAGCAGTAACCGGGACAGCTCCTACGAGCAGTACTTC
few	TRBV4-3	TRBJ2-3	NA	CASSQDREIDTQYF	TGCGCCAGCAGCCAAGACAGGGAAATAGATACGCAGTATTTT